This TCR beta chain was obtained from a study of monozygotic twins with inflammatory bowel disease. CDR3 length equals 14 residues. Germline CDR1 SGHTA, CDR2 FQGNSA. Reanalyzing the 5' RACE reads, TCRdb keeps one entry per CDR3 protein, without DNA. Reported are 140,000 to 150,000 distinct CDR3 sequences; the ten largest clones contain around 1.2%. J is TRBJ2-7 and V is TRBV7-2; no DNA is available, so the TRBD1 call from TCRdb remains unchecked. This receptor was identified in a human donor with ulcerative colitis or Crohn's disease, or a healthy co-twin of an affected twin (not recorded which). Sequencing used blood. CDR3 loop: CASSVRDRVYEQYF.